Listed below are T cell receptor beta chains from one sample, sequenced in a study of shared clonotypes between healthy human individuals. Produced via immunoSEQ multiplex PCR; TCRdb's table is partial and in-frame only. This sample has hundreds of thousands of clones, with around 78% found just once. Sequencing was carried out using PBMCs. These receptors originate from a woman aged 40 to 50 in good health. Some clones in this sample may be carry-over from other donors' samples. Each CDR3 is given with its conserved first and last residue. D genes are given only for firm matches. The size field is filled for only some rows; it gives once, few, many or a size class.

size: NA
J: TRBJ2-6
D: NA
V: TRBV25-1
DNA: TGTGCCTGCAGTGAAGTCGGTACAGGGACCGGTGCCAACGTCCTGACTTTC
CDR3: CACSEVGTGTGANVLTF

size: NA
J: TRBJ2-7
D: NA
V: TRBV7-2
DNA: TGTGCCAGCAGCTTAATTCCCTACGAGCAGTACTTC
CDR3: CASSLIPYEQYF

size: NA
J: TRBJ2-1
D: TRBD2
V: TRBV7-9
DNA: TGTGCCAGCAGCTTAGGTTCCATTAGACTAGCGGATTACAATGAGCAGTTCTTC
CDR3: CASSLGSIRLADYNEQFF

size: NA
J: TRBJ2-7
D: NA
V: TRBV7-8
DNA: TGTGCCAGCAGCCCCCCCGCCCCGTGGGACGAGCAGTACTTC
CDR3: CASSPPAPWDEQYF

size: NA
J: TRBJ2-5
D: TRBD2
V: TRBV5-1
DNA: TGCGCCAGCAGCACGCGACTAGCGCAAAAAGAGACCCAGTACTTC
CDR3: CASSTRLAQKETQYF

size: NA
J: TRBJ2-2
D: NA
V: TRBV18
DNA: TGTGCCAGCTCACCGCGGGAAGAAACCGGGGAGCTGTTTTTT
CDR3: CASSPREETGELFF

size: few
J: TRBJ1-2
D: NA
V: TRBV28
DNA: TGTGCCAGCAGTGGCCCCGGGACTGCCCCGAGCTACACCTTC
CDR3: CASSGPGTAPSYTF

size: once
J: TRBJ2-1
D: NA
V: TRBV29-1
DNA: TGCAGCGTTGTTGGGGGTTACAATGAGCAGTTCTTC
CDR3: CSVVGGYNEQFF

size: NA
J: TRBJ2-1
D: TRBD1
V: TRBV19
DNA: TGTGCCAGCGGACAGGGCAACGAATACAATGAGCAGTTCTTC
CDR3: CASGQGNEYNEQFF

size: NA
J: TRBJ2-7
D: TRBD2
V: TRBV27
DNA: TGTGCCAGCAGGAAAGCGGGAGGGCCGGGGGAGCAGTACTTC
CDR3: CASRKAGGPGEQYF

size: NA
J: TRBJ2-6
D: NA
V: TRBV5-1
DNA: TGCGCCAGCAGAAGCGACAGGAGCTCTGGGGCCAACGTCCTGACTTTC
CDR3: CASRSDRSSGANVLTF

size: NA
J: TRBJ1-1
D: NA
V: TRBV7-3
DNA: TGTGCCAGCAGCTTAATAAGGGCCACTGAAGCTTTCTTT
CDR3: CASSLIRATEAFF

size: NA
J: TRBJ1-5
D: TRBD1
V: TRBV2
DNA: TGTGCCAGCAGTGAACTGGGGACAGGGCACAATCAGCCCCAGCATTTT
CDR3: CASSELGTGHNQPQHF

size: NA
J: TRBJ2-6
D: NA
V: TRBV5-1
DNA: TGCGCCAGCAGCCCCAGGGGTGCTGGGGCCAACGTCCTGACTTTC
CDR3: CASSPRGAGANVLTF

size: NA
J: TRBJ2-1
D: TRBD2
V: TRBV7-9
DNA: TGTGCCAGCAGTGGAAGGAGACTAGCGTTAGATGAGCAGTTCTTC
CDR3: CASSGRRLALDEQFF

size: NA
J: TRBJ1-6
D: NA
V: TRBV30
DNA: TGTGCCTGGAGTGATTTCGACTCACCCCTCCACTTT
CDR3: CAWSDFDSPLHF

size: NA
J: TRBJ2-2
D: TRBD2
V: TRBV10-1
DNA: TGCGCCAGCAGTGGGGCGGGAGACACCGGGGAGCTGTTTTTT
CDR3: CASSGAGDTGELFF

size: NA
J: TRBJ2-1
D: NA
V: TRBV11-2
DNA: TGTGCCAGCAGCTTCAAGCCGGGACTGATAAACAATGAGCAGTTCTTC
CDR3: CASSFKPGLINNEQFF

size: once
J: TRBJ2-2
D: TRBD2
V: TRBV7-2
DNA: TGTGCCAGCAGCTCGGCTAGCGGGAGGTTTGCCGGGGAGCTGTTTTTT
CDR3: CASSSASGRFAGELFF

size: NA
J: TRBJ2-7
D: NA
V: TRBV2
DNA: TGTGCCAGCAGGGGCGACAGGAACTCCTACGAGCAGTACTTC
CDR3: CASRGDRNSYEQYF

size: NA
J: TRBJ1-1
D: NA
V: TRBV18
DNA: TGTGCCAGCTCCGTGGACGGGGAGGGTGCTGAAGCTTCCTTT
CDR3: CASSVDGEGAEASF

size: NA
J: TRBJ2-7
D: NA
V: TRBV28
DNA: TGTGCCAGCTGTGCCGGAGGGGGGAGTGCCTACGAGCAGTACTTC
CDR3: CASCAGGGSAYEQYF

size: NA
J: TRBJ1-5
D: NA
V: TRBV30
DNA: TGTGCCTGGAGCGCGGACAGCCCCAATCAGCCCCAGCATTTT
CDR3: CAWSADSPNQPQHF

size: NA
J: TRBJ2-5
D: TRBD2
V: TRBV6-1
DNA: TGTGCCAGCAGTGGAGCGGGGGTGGAGACCCAGTACTTC
CDR3: CASSGAGVETQYF

size: once
J: TRBJ2-7
D: TRBD2
V: TRBV5-8
DNA: TGTGCCAGCAGTTTGGGACTAGCGGGAGCCTACGAGCAGTACTTC
CDR3: CASSLGLAGAYEQYF

size: NA
J: TRBJ2-2
D: NA
V: TRBV9
DNA: TGTGCCAGCAGCGGTACCGGGACCGCTCTCGTTGGGGAGCTGTTTTTT
CDR3: CASSGTGTALVGELFF

size: NA
J: TRBJ1-4
D: NA
V: TRBV28
DNA: TGTGCCAGCAGGGGGAGAACAACTAATGAAAAACTGTTTTTT
CDR3: CASRGRTTNEKLFF

size: many
J: TRBJ2-3
D: NA
V: TRBV15
DNA: TGTGCCACCAGCAGAGATCAGGGCCCGACAACCAGCACAGATACGCAGTATTTT
CDR3: CATSRDQGPTTSTDTQYF

size: NA
J: TRBJ2-7
D: NA
V: TRBV10-1
DNA: TGCGCCAGCAGTCGGTCTATCCTGGGCGAGCAGTACTTC
CDR3: CASSRSILGEQYF

size: NA
J: TRBJ1-1
D: NA
V: TRBV6-5
DNA: TGTGCCAGCAGTTACTTCAGGGAGACTGAAGCTTTCTTT
CDR3: CASSYFRETEAFF

size: NA
J: TRBJ2-6
D: NA
V: TRBV5-1
DNA: TGCGCCAGCAGCTTACGTGCAGCTGGGGCCAACGTCCTGACTTTC
CDR3: CASSLRAAGANVLTF

size: NA
J: TRBJ2-2
D: TRBD2
V: TRBV14
DNA: TGTGCCAGCAGCCTGACTAGCGGGAGGTCCGGGGAGCTGTTTTTT
CDR3: CASSLTSGRSGELFF

size: NA
J: TRBJ1-2
D: NA
V: TRBV11-2
DNA: TGTGCCAGCAGCTTCACGGGGGCTGGCTATGGCTACACCTTC
CDR3: CASSFTGAGYGYTF

size: NA
J: TRBJ2-7
D: NA
V: TRBV20-1
DNA: TGCAGTGCTAGAGACGAGGAGCAGTACTTC
CDR3: CSARDEEQYF

size: NA
J: TRBJ2-2
D: TRBD1
V: TRBV9
DNA: TGTGCCAGCAGCGCCCGAGGACAGGGGGCGTTACGGGAGCTGTTTTTT
CDR3: CASSARGQGALRELFF

size: few
J: TRBJ2-1
D: TRBD2
V: TRBV5-4
DNA: TGTGCCAGCAGCGGCCGGGACTACCCCTACAATGAGCAGTTCTTC
CDR3: CASSGRDYPYNEQFF

size: NA
J: TRBJ2-6
D: TRBD1
V: TRBV5-1
DNA: TGCGCCAGCAGCTTCGATGGCAGGGGGTACTCTGGGGCCAACGTCCTGACTTTC
CDR3: CASSFDGRGYSGANVLTF

size: few
J: TRBJ1-1
D: NA
V: TRBV5-1
DNA: TGCGCCAGCAGCTCCGGGCCAGGGGTTCGGAACACTGAAGCTTTCTTT
CDR3: CASSSGPGVRNTEAFF

size: NA
J: TRBJ2-2
D: NA
V: TRBV7-9
DNA: TGTGCCAGCACAAATACTCACACTATAGGGACCGGGGAGCTGTTTTTT
CDR3: CASTNTHTIGTGELFF

size: NA
J: TRBJ2-7
D: TRBD2
V: TRBV2
DNA: TGTGCCAGCCAGCCGGGACTAGCGTCCTACGAGCAGTACTTC
CDR3: CASQPGLASYEQYF

size: NA
J: TRBJ2-7
D: TRBD2
V: TRBV10-3
DNA: TGTGCCATCAGTGATGGACTAGCGGGAGGGCCCCACGAGCAGTACTTC
CDR3: CAISDGLAGGPHEQYF

size: once
J: TRBJ2-7
D: NA
V: TRBV10-3
DNA: TGTGCCATCAGTGCAGGGGGGAACTACGAGCAGTACTTC
CDR3: CAISAGGNYEQYF

size: NA
J: TRBJ2-7
D: TRBD1
V: TRBV18
DNA: TGTGCCAGCTCGCCCAGACAGGGAAGCGGCTACGAGCAGTACTTC
CDR3: CASSPRQGSGYEQYF

size: NA
J: TRBJ2-1
D: TRBD2
V: TRBV19
DNA: TGTGCCAGTAGTCCAGCTAGCGGGGAATACAATGAGCAGTTCTTC
CDR3: CASSPASGEYNEQFF

size: NA
J: TRBJ1-4
D: TRBD1
V: TRBV4-1
DNA: TGCGCCAGCAGCCAAGAGTCCCCAACGACAGGGGCGGGGGAAAAACTGTTTTTT
CDR3: CASSQESPTTGAGEKLFF

size: NA
J: TRBJ2-2
D: NA
V: TRBV27
DNA: TGTGCCAGCAGTTTATCGTCCGGGACGAACACCGGGGAGCCGTTTTTT
CDR3: CASSLSSGTNTGEPFF

size: NA
J: TRBJ1-1
D: NA
V: TRBV4-2
DNA: TGTGCCAGCAGCCCACCTCGGGGGGCGGGCACTGAAGCTTTCTTT
CDR3: CASSPPRGAGTEAFF

size: NA
J: TRBJ2-5
D: NA
V: TRBV11-2
DNA: TGTGCCAGCAGCCGACAAGCAGAGACCCAGTACTTC
CDR3: CASSRQAETQYF

size: few
J: TRBJ2-2
D: NA
V: TRBV11-3
DNA: TGTGCCAGCAGCCCTAGGCCACTGTTAGAGGGAAACACCGGGGAGCTGTTTTTT
CDR3: CASSPRPLLEGNTGELFF

size: NA
J: TRBJ2-7
D: NA
V: TRBV28
DNA: TGTGCCAGCGACCTAGGAGTCGGCTTCTCCTACGAGCAGTACTTC
CDR3: CASDLGVGFSYEQYF

size: NA
J: TRBJ2-3
D: NA
V: TRBV7-2
DNA: TGTGCCAGCAGCTTGCCGGTTAACACAGATACGCAGTATTTT
CDR3: CASSLPVNTDTQYF

size: NA
J: TRBJ2-5
D: NA
V: TRBV5-1
DNA: TGCGCCAGCAGCTTAAGGGGAGAAGAGACCCAGTACTTC
CDR3: CASSLRGEETQYF

size: NA
J: TRBJ1-5
D: TRBD1
V: TRBV30
DNA: TGTGCCTGGAGCGCGACAGGGAGAGCGCAGCCCCAGCATTTT
CDR3: CAWSATGRAQPQHF

size: NA
J: TRBJ2-7
D: NA
V: TRBV27
DNA: TGTGCCAGCAGTCCCCGAATGGGGGGGGCGCAAAAGGGGCAGTACTTC
CDR3: CASSPRMGGAQKGQYF

size: NA
J: TRBJ2-2
D: TRBD1
V: TRBV28
DNA: TGTGCCTCAGGGGGACAGGGTAGTCCGAACACCGGGGAGCTGTTTTTT
CDR3: CASGGQGSPNTGELFF

size: NA
J: TRBJ2-3
D: NA
V: TRBV2
DNA: TGTGCCAGCAGTTCAACAGCGTCAGGACGCGGCACAGATACGCAGTATTTT
CDR3: CASSSTASGRGTDTQYF

size: NA
J: TRBJ2-7
D: NA
V: TRBV21-1
DNA: TGTGCCAGCAGCAAAGTAGGTCCAGCGGGAAACGAGCAGTACTTC
CDR3: CASSKVGPAGNEQYF

size: NA
J: TRBJ2-3
D: TRBD2
V: TRBV6-4
DNA: TGTGCCAGCAGTGTGGAACTAGCGGGTGGCACAGATACGCAGTATTTT
CDR3: CASSVELAGGTDTQYF

size: NA
J: TRBJ1-4
D: NA
V: TRBV5-1
DNA: TGCGCCAGCAGCCCCGGACAAGGCAGAGAAAAACTGTTTTTT
CDR3: CASSPGQGREKLFF

size: NA
J: TRBJ1-1
D: TRBD1
V: TRBV27
DNA: TGTGCCAGCAGTGTTGGGACAGGGGTTGGTACTGAAGCTTTCTTT
CDR3: CASSVGTGVGTEAFF